This TCR beta chain came from a study of blood T cell repertoires in COVID-19. Study summary: Samples came from the United States, Italy and Spain, spanning acute and convalescent COVID-19. Sample material is recorded as cDNA or gDNA derived from T cells, B-cell-depleted T cells, or PBMCs.

Using immunoSEQ multiplex PCR, the repertoire was profiled, and TCRdb retains in-frame clones only, with some absent. The sample yields 390,000 or so clones, 90% seen once. The germline V gene has CDR1 LGHNT and CDR2 FRNRAP. V lost 6 bases and J 8 bases, leaving 13 bases between the germline ends. CDR3 length equals 13 residues. The chain is built from TRBV12-5 and TRBJ2-2; possible D gene TRBD1, 5 bases. The sequencing sample was made of peripheral blood. The source of this sequence is a young man with active or convalescent COVID-19. The CDR3 DNA reads as TGTGCTAGTGGCTCTACAGGTGTAGGGGAGCTGTTTTTT. Amino acid sequence: CASGSTGVGELFF.